This TCR beta chain came from a study of CD8 T cells in ankylosing spondylitis. Study outcomes and limitations: It was reported that disease-linked clones were significantly enriched in matched ankylosing spondylitis synovial fluid.

A note on this clonotype: Its specificity is unknown.

Molecular-barcoded quantitative 5'-RACE produced these TCR beta libraries. TCRdb reanalysed the 5' RACE reads using MiXCR and keeps one entry per CDR3 protein. In the table there are 100,000 to 150,000 distinct CDR3 sequences, around 10% of which are singletons. The sequencing input was blood, either unsorted or a sorted T cell fraction (not recorded which). The TCR sequence derives from a female donor with ankylosing spondylitis or in good health (not recorded which).

This CDR3 is CASSWKTPSEAFF. The CDR3 DNA is TGTGCCAGCAGTTGGAAGACACCCTCGGAAGCTTTCTTT. The chain couples TRBV6-5 to TRBJ1-1; D ambiguous. The CDR3 spans 13 residues. Germline CDR1 is MNHEY and CDR2 is SVGAGI. Trimming left V 4 bases short and J 8 bases short, with 14 bases between.